The source of this T cell receptor (beta chain) is a study of OX40 agonist ivuxolimab in advanced cancers. On the study more broadly: Subjects had a mean age of about 65 years, with a range of roughly 20 to 79; around 80% were male. Overall study findings and caveats: Researchers report that CD8+ T cells had, on average, more expanded clones than CD4+.

Assay: immunoSEQ multiplex PCR; the TCRdb copy retains only in-frame clones and omits some. The table shows more than 100,000 clones, with 90% occurring only once. A word on this clone: Its antigen remains unidentified.

CDR1 is GTSNPN and CDR2 is SVGIG in the germline V gene (reference sequence). The CDR3 is made up of 13 amino acids. The trim removed 2 bases at V and 1 base at J, leaving 2 bases unmatched. Sequenced material: CD4+ or CD8+ T cells sorted from blood, taken in a trial of the OX40 agonist ivuxolimab. This chain links TRBV30 with TRBJ2-7, with 7 bases identical to TRBD1. The source is an adult with an advanced solid tumor such as melanoma, head and neck, liver or kidney cancer. CDR3 sequence (DNA): TGTGCCTGGAGTTCAGGGGGTTCCTACGAGCAGTACTTC. Encoded protein: CAWSSGGSYEQYF.